These 9 T cell receptor beta chains were all obtained from the same sample, sequenced in a study of shared clonotypes between healthy human individuals. Sequenced by immunoSEQ multiplex PCR; TCRdb stores in-frame clones only, minus some. The table has more than 400,000 clones, 70% to 85% seen once. Material: PBMCs. These receptors all stem from a woman aged 35 to 49 in good health. Some clones in this sample may be carry-over from other donors' samples.

J is TRBJ2-2 and V is TRBV5-4, with TRBD1 matching over 11 bases. The V gene's germline CDR1 is SGHNT and CDR2 YYREEE (reference sequence). The CDR3 is made up of 15 amino acids. V lost 4 bases to trimming and J lost 6 bases; unmatched junction nucleotides: 5. The CDR3 loop is CASSPGQGAAGELFF. In DNA form, the CDR3 reads TGTGCCAGCAGCCCTGGACAGGGGGCCGCCGGGGAGCTGTTTTTT.

The chain couples TRBV7-2 to TRBJ1-5; 9 bases line up with TRBD1. Germline assignment: CDR1 SGHTA and CDR2 FQGNSA. V was clipped by 5 bases and J by 6 bases; unmatched bases: 8. The CDR3 runs to 15 residues. The CDR3 here is CASSNTGGVGQPQHF. The CDR3 bases are TGTGCCAGCAGCAACACAGGGGGCGTGGGTCAGCCCCAGCATTTT.

CDR3 protein: CASSQVGTSGYNEQFF. The DNA of the CDR3 is TGCGCCAGCAGCCAAGTAGGGACTAGCGGTTACAATGAGCAGTTCTTC. The genes are TRBV4-3 and TRBJ2-1; TRBD2 aligns across 11 bases. The CDR3 contains 16 residues. Germline V gene sequence: CDR1 LGHNA, CDR2 YSLEER. V was pared by 1 base and J by 4 bases, with 3 bases of the junction left unmatched.

The chain uses TRBV7-9 and TRBJ2-3, with 7 bases aligning to TRBD2. This CDR3 is built from 15 residues. Germline lookup yields CDR1 SEHNR and CDR2 FQNEAQ (reference sequence). The V segment lost 5 bases and the J segment 1 base; nucleotides outside the gene matches: 6. CDR3 DNA: TGTGCCAGCAGCCGCACCACTAGCGGCACAGATACGCAGTATTTT. Translated, it gives CASSRTTSGTDTQYF.

The rearrangement links TRBV11-2 to TRBJ2-3; D may be TRBD2 (5 bases). The CDR3 sequence is 14 residues long. V lost 5 bases, J lost 9 bases, and 18 bases lay in between. Germline V lookup: CDR1 SGHAT, CDR2 FQNNGV. CDR3 sequence (DNA): TGTGCCAGCAGCCCGAGGAGGTTTTTGGGAACGCAGTATTTT. This gives the protein CASSPRRFLGTQYF.

The chain combines TRBV19 with TRBJ2-5; 7 nucleotides match TRBD1. Germline CDR1 reads LNHDA; CDR2 reads SQIVND (reference sequence). The CDR3 spans 15 residues. V trimming: 5 bases; J trimming: 0 bases; junction bases outside the gene matches: 6. The CDR3 loop reads CASSPETGYQETQYF. The CDR3 DNA is TGTGCCAGTAGTCCGGAGACAGGGTACCAAGAGACCCAGTACTTC. The whole variable domain, filled in from reference TRBV19 and TRBJ2-5, reads DGGITQSPKYLFRKEGQNVTLSCEQNLNHDAMYWYRQDPGQGLRLIYYSQIVNDFQKGDIAEGYSVSREKKESFPLTVTSAQKNPTAFYLCASSPETGYQETQYFGPGTRLLVL.

The chain carries TRBV7-9 and TRBJ2-3, with TRBD2 identical over 12 bases. CDR3 length: 15 residues. The J segment lost 6 bases and the V segment lost 5 bases, leaving 6 bases of the junction unmatched. From germline, CDR1 is SEHNR and CDR2 FQNEAQ (reference sequence). CDR3: CASSPLAGGPDTQYF. The CDR3, as DNA: TGTGCCAGCAGCCCACTAGCGGGAGGACCGGATACGCAGTATTTT. Filled out from reference TRBV7-9 and TRBJ2-3, the complete variable domain reads DTGVSQNPRHKITKRGQNVTFRCDPISEHNRLYWYRQTLGQGPEFLTYFQNEAQLEKSRLLSDRFSAERPKGSFSTLEIQRTEQGDSAMYLCASSPLAGGPDTQYFGPGTRLTVL.

The genes are TRBV7-9 and TRBJ2-7; D gene unclear. The V and J ends lost 5 bases and 5 bases respectively, with 19 bases between them. The CDR3 length is 15 residues. Germline V lookup: CDR1 SEHNR, CDR2 FQNEAQ (reference sequence). CDR3 nucleotide sequence: TGTGCCAGCAGCGATGGGCCTCCTTATGGGGACGAGCAGTACTTC. This translates into CASSDGPPYGDEQYF.

The genes are TRBV7-6 and TRBJ2-1, with 9 bases that match TRBD1. The CDR3 length is 18 residues. After removal of 5 bases from V and 5 bases from J, the junction contained 16 bases not matched to a gene. The germline V gene has CDR1 SGHVS and CDR2 FNYEAQ. CDR3 sequence reads: CASSLPGTGRRRHNEQFF. CDR3 nucleotides: TGTGCCAGCAGCCTACCCGGGACAGGGAGAAGAAGGCACAATGAGCAGTTCTTC.